This TCR beta chain came from a study of identical twins. TCRdb independently ran MiXCR on the 5' RACE reads; one entry per CDR3 protein. The table has roughly 1,500,000 distinct CDR3 sequences, under 35% seen once. Everyone who gave samples was a healthy Caucasian. A single count supports this clonotype. Its antigen is as yet unknown. Study-level findings and limits: Abundant beta clonotypes from cord blood had fewer insertions, unlike memory repertoires, which showed none. For zero-insertion analyses, partial confounding could come from invariant MAIT and iNKT cells. Out-of-frame alpha sequences common to twins exhibited a surplus of low generation probability.

This receptor was obtained from a newborn girl in good health. The sequencing input was cord blood.

The CDR3 region has the DNA TGTGCCACCAGTGATTCCGGGACTGGAGGGCATGAGCAGTACTTC. As protein: CATSDSGTGGHEQYF. This chain uses TRBV24-1 with TRBJ2-5; tentative D call: TRBD2 (6 bases). Germline values: CDR1 KGHDR, CDR2 SFDVKD. Deletions cut 2 bases from V and 11 bases from J, with 20 bases between. This CDR3 has 15 amino acids.